One sample yielded the 19 T cell receptor beta chains listed below, sequenced in a study of cytomegalovirus exposure and HLA in healthy donors. In the PCR, 60 Vbeta and 13 Jbeta primers were used. Using immunoSEQ multiplex PCR, the repertoire was profiled, and TCRdb retains in-frame clones only, with some absent. The repertoire includes roughly 180,000 clones, 75% of them detected once, and about 7.7% sits in the top ten. Sequencing was performed on PBMCs. These receptors came from a middle-aged woman in good health and CMV-seropositive.

DNA of the CDR3: TGTGCCAGCAGTCGCTCTAGCGGGAGTTCTGTCGAGCAGTACTTC. The encoded protein is CASSRSSGSSVEQYF. The gene calls are TRBV27 and TRBJ2-7; 10 bases fit TRBD2. The CDR3 is 15 residues long. The germline V gene has CDR1 MNHEY and CDR2 SMNVEV (reference sequence). The junction had 10 bases not matched to a gene; V was cut back by 5 bases and J by 6 bases.

The gene calls are TRBV27 and TRBJ2-1; TRBD2 might be the D (6 bases). The V end lost 5 bases, the J end lost 6 bases, and 17 bases lay between the germline ends. CDR3 length: 15 residues. Germline lookup yields CDR1 MNHEY and CDR2 SMNVEV (reference sequence). CDR3 nucleotide sequence: TGTGCCAGCAGTGAAGCGGGCCACGGGGTCAATGAGCAGTTCTTC. This codes for CASSEAGHGVNEQFF.

V gene TRBV30 combines with J gene TRBJ2-5, with 9 bases identical to TRBD2. V lost 3 bases, J lost 5 bases, and 13 bases stayed unmatched. The CDR3 contains 16 residues. Germline V gene lookup returns CDR1 GTSNPN and CDR2 SVGIG (reference sequence). CDR3 in DNA: TGTGCCTGGAGCCCAGGGCTAGCGGGAATTGGGGAGACCCAGTACTTC. This gives the protein CAWSPGLAGIGETQYF.

The chain links TRBV11-2 to TRBJ2-1; 8 bases fit TRBD2. Trimming took 5 bases from V and 7 from J; bases not matched to a gene: 13. CDR1 and CDR2 (germline): SGHAT, FQNNGV. There are 16 residues in the CDR3. The CDR3, as DNA: TGTGCCAGCAGCCTCAGAGGTAGCGGGAACCGGAATGAGCAGTTCTTC. Amino acid sequence: CASSLRGSGNRNEQFF.

In nucleotides, the CDR3 is TGTGCCAGCAGGCCCCCAGGGGGGAACACTGAAGCTTTCTTT. Its translation: CASRPPGGNTEAFF. The chain uses TRBV6-5 and TRBJ1-1; 7 nucleotides match TRBD1. V lost 6 bases to trimming and J lost 1 base; unmatched junction nucleotides: 5. The V gene's germline CDR1 is MNHEY and CDR2 SVGAGI. The CDR3 spans 14 residues.

V gene TRBV5-1 combines with J gene TRBJ2-2; 9 bases are a match to TRBD2. This CDR3 is 16 amino acids long. In germline, CDR1 is SGHRS, CDR2 YFSETQ. The V segment lost 4 bases and the J segment 4 bases; nucleotides outside the gene matches: 8. DNA for the CDR3: TGCGCCAGCAGCCCACGACTAGCGGAGGCCACCGGGGAGCTGTTTTTT. Translation gives CASSPRLAEATGELFF.

This clone came up a few times. This rearrangement joins TRBV5-1 to TRBJ2-7; the match to TRBD2 covers 14 bases. This CDR3 has 17 residues. Germline assignment: CDR1 SGHRS and CDR2 YFSETQ. The J segment lost 4 bases and the V segment lost 0 bases, leaving 6 bases of the junction unmatched. The CDR3 bases are TGCGCCAGCAGCTTGGAGCTCGGGACTAGCGGGAGATACGAGCAGTACTTC. Amino acids: CASSLELGTSGRYEQYF. The full variable domain, its missing parts supplied by reference TRBV5-1 and TRBJ2-7, is KAGVTQTPRYLIKTRGQQVTLSCSPISGHRSVSWYQQTPGQGLQFLFEYFSETQRNKGNFPGRFSGRQFSNSRSEMNVSTLELGDSALYLCASSLELGTSGRYEQYFGPGTRLTVT.

The chain carries TRBV19 and TRBJ1-3; the D gene is possibly TRBD1 (6 bases). V lost 6 bases and J 0 bases, leaving 9 bases between the germline ends. This CDR3 has 14 residues. Germline CDR1 and CDR2: LNHDA and SQIVND (reference sequence). The CDR3 sequence: CASSRGGSGNTIYF. The CDR3 DNA is TGTGCCAGTAGCCGAGGGGGCTCTGGAAACACCATATATTTT.

This clone has just a few counts. The V gene is TRBV6-6, the J gene TRBJ1-1; D might be TRBD1 (5 bases). The CDR3 runs to 13 residues. The germline V gene has CDR1 MNHNY and CDR2 SVGAGI (reference sequence). Trimming stripped 4 bases from V and 10 bases from J, with 16 bases between. CDR3 nucleotides: TGTGCCAGCAGTTCCACCCTGGGGCAGAGAGCTTTCTTT. Encoded protein: CASSSTLGQRAFF.

The chain couples TRBV27 to TRBJ1-4, with D perhaps matching TRBD1 (6 bases). CDR3 length: 14 amino acids. Germline CDR1 and CDR2: MNHEY and SMNVEV (reference sequence). Trimming removed 5 bases from V and 11 bases from J, with 18 bases in between. CDR3 loop: CASSPTFDRNKLFF. The CDR3 bases are TGTGCCAGCAGTCCTACCTTTGACAGGAATAAACTGTTTTTT.

The chain couples TRBV19 to TRBJ2-7; D perhaps matches TRBD2 (6 bases). Germline loops: CDR1 LNHDA, CDR2 SQIVND (reference sequence). The CDR3 is 13 residues long. Trimming pared 6 bases from V and 6 bases from J, leaving 15 bases between. The CDR3 region has the DNA TGTGCCAGTAGCCTTTGGGGACTTCCCGAGCAGTACTTC. It encodes CASSLWGLPEQYF. The entire variable domain, with the rest obtained from reference TRBV19 and TRBJ2-7, is as follows: DGGITQSPKYLFRKEGQNVTLSCEQNLNHDAMYWYRQDPGQGLRLIYYSQIVNDFQKGDIAEGYSVSREKKESFPLTVTSAQKNPTAFYLCASSLWGLPEQYFGPGTRLTVT.

This clone showed up just a few times. The CDR3: CATSRDKGENTEAFF. The DNA for the CDR3 is TGTGCCACCAGCAGAGATAAGGGAGAGAACACTGAAGCTTTCTTT. The chain couples TRBV15 to TRBJ1-1; D is unclear. V was pared by 0 bases and J by 1 base, with 9 bases between. There are 15 residues in the CDR3. CDR1 is LNHNV, CDR2 YYDKDF, per germline (reference sequence).

The genes are TRBV6-1 and TRBJ2-5; D possibly corresponds to TRBD1 (6 bases). The J call may be mistaken, given a closer DNA end match to TRBJ2-7. There are 13 residues in the CDR3. Germline V gene data show CDR1 as MNHNS and CDR2 as SASEGT. CDR3 loop: CASSDRGIGEQYF. CDR3 in DNA: TGTGCCAGCAGTGACAGGGGTATAGGCGAGCAGTACTTC.

The rearrangement joins TRBV7-9 to TRBJ2-1; possible D gene TRBD1, 5 bases. The CDR3 runs 14 residues. Germline V gene lookup returns CDR1 SEHNR and CDR2 FQNEAQ (reference sequence). V lost 0 bases and J lost 9, with 12 bases in between. The chain's CDR3 is CASSLAFRDSEQFF. The DNA of the CDR3 is TGTGCCAGCAGCTTAGCGTTTCGCGACAGTGAGCAGTTCTTC. Full variable domain (missing parts from reference TRBV7-9 and TRBJ2-1): DTGVSQNPRHKITKRGQNVTFRCDPISEHNRLYWYRQTLGQGPEFLTYFQNEAQLEKSRLLSDRFSAERPKGSFSTLEIQRTEQGDSAMYLCASSLAFRDSEQFFGPGTRLTVL.

The chain recombines TRBV7-8 with TRBJ2-1; 7 bases agree with TRBD2. The junction had 7 bases not matched to a gene; V was cut back by 1 base and J by 7 bases. The CDR3 contains 15 residues. CDR1 SGHVS and CDR2 FQNEAQ come from the germline V gene. The CDR3 DNA reads as TGTGCCAGCAGCTTAGATTGGGGAGGGGAAAATGAGCAGTTCTTC. It translates to CASSLDWGGENEQFF.

For this clone: Other DNA sequences within the sample encode an identical CDR3. V and J are TRBV6-1 and TRBJ2-7; TRBD2 agrees at 9 bases. V was pared by 0 bases and J by 0 bases, with 0 bases of the junction left unmatched. The CDR3 sequence is 15 residues long. Germline V lookup: CDR1 MNHNS, CDR2 SASEGT. Here the CDR3 reads CASSEASGSSYEQYF. In DNA form, the CDR3 reads TGTGCCAGCAGTGAAGCTAGCGGGAGCTCCTACGAGCAGTACTTC.

V and J are TRBV7-2 and TRBJ1-5; D is uncertain. The length of the CDR3 is 13 residues. The V gene lost 2 bases and the J gene lost 4 bases, with 6 bases spanning the gap. Germline V lookup: CDR1 SGHTA, CDR2 FQGNSA. Written as DNA, the CDR3 is TGTGCCAGCAGCTTACAGCGAAATCAGCCCCAGCATTTT. The encoded protein is CASSLQRNQPQHF.

The chain combines TRBV5-5 with TRBJ2-7; D uncertain. This CDR3 comprises 14 residues. Germline values: CDR1 SGHKS, CDR2 YYEKEE (reference sequence). V lost 4 bases, J lost 1 base, and 12 bases lay in between. The CDR3 DNA sequence: TGTGCCAGCAGCCGAACTTGGAGTTCCTACGAGCAGTACTTC. This translates into CASSRTWSSYEQYF. The complete variable domain, with remaining parts taken from reference TRBV5-5 and TRBJ2-7, reads DAGVTQSPTHLIKTRGQQVTLRCSPISGHKSVSWYQQVLGQGPQFIFQYYEKEERGRGNFPDRFSARQFPNYSSELNVNALLLGDSALYLCASSRTWSSYEQYFGPGTRLTVT.

This chain connects TRBV19 to TRBJ2-4; 9 bases agree with TRBD1. After removal of 6 bases from V and 1 base from J, the junction contained 13 bases not matched to a gene. This CDR3 comprises 18 residues. CDR1 LNHDA and CDR2 SQIVND come from the germline V gene (reference sequence). The CDR3 loop is CASSLPGQGPGAKNIQYF. For the CDR3, the DNA is TGTGCCAGTAGCCTCCCGGGACAGGGCCCCGGGGCCAAAAACATTCAGTACTTC.